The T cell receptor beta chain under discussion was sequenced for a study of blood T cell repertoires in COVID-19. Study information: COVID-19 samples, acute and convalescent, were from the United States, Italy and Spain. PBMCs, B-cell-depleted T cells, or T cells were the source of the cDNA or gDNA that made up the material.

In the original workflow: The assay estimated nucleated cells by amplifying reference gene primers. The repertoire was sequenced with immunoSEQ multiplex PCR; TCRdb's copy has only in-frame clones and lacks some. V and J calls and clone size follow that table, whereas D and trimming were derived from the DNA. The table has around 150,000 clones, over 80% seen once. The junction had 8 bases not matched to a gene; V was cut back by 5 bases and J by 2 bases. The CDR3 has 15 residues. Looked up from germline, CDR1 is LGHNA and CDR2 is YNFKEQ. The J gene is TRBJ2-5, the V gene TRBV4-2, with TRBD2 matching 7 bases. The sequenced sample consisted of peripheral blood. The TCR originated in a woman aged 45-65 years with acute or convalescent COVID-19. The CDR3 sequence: CASSSLGGVQETQYF. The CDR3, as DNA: TGTGCCAGCAGCTCACTGGGGGGGGTACAAGAGACCCAGTACTTC.